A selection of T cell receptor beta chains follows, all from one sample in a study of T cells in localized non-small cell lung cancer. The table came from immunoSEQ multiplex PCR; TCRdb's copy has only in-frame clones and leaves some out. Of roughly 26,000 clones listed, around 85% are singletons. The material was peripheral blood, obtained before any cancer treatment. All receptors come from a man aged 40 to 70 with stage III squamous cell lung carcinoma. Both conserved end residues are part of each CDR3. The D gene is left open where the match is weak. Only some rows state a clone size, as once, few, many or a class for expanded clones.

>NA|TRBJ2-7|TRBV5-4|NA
CASSLRGGLSSYEQYF
TGTGCCAGCAGCTTGAGGGGCGGGTTGAGCTCCTACGAGCAGTACTTC
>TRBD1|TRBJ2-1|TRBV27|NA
CASSFNRGNEQFF
TGTGCCAGCAGTTTTAACAGGGGCAATGAGCAGTTCTTC
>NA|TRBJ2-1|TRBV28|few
CASSLAGSRDEQFF
TGTGCCAGCAGTTTAGCCGGGAGTAGGGATGAGCAGTTCTTC
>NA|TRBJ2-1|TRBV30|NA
CAWSVPGNEQFF
TGTGCCTGGAGTGTTCCCGGGAATGAGCAGTTCTTC
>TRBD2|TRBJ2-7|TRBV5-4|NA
CASSATSDDYEQYF
TGTGCCAGCAGCGCCACTAGCGATGACTACGAGCAGTACTTC
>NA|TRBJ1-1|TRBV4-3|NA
CASSQGVMENTEAFF
TGCGCCAGCAGCCAAGGGGTGATGGAGAACACTGAAGCTTTCTTT
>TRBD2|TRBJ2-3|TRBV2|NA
CASSDTSGLSTDTQYF
TGTGCCAGCAGCGATACTAGCGGTCTAAGCACAGATACGCAGTATTTT
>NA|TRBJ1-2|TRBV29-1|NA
CSLRGTQGYTF
TGCAGCCTCCGGGGGACCCAGGGCTACACCTTC
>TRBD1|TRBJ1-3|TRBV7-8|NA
CASSTRTGGVGLSGNTIYF
TGTGCCAGCAGCACCAGGACAGGGGGGGTTGGTCTGTCTGGAAACACCATATATTTT
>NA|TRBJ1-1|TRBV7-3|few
CASSIGPNTEAFF
TGTGCCAGCAGCATCGGGCCGAACACTGAAGCTTTCTTT
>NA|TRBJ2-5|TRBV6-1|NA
CASSEGWGLQETQYF
TGTGCCAGCAGTGAAGGCTGGGGGCTCCAAGAGACCCAGTACTTC
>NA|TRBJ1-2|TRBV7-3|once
CASSPDGDYGYTF
TGTGCCAGCAGCCCGGACGGGGACTATGGCTACACCTTC
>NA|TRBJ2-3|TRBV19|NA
CASSTPLGVGTDTQYF
TGTGCCAGTAGTACCCCTCTCGGAGTAGGCACAGATACGCAGTATTTT
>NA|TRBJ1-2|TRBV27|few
CASSLSGSGYTF
TGTGCCAGCAGTTTATCGGGAAGTGGCTACACCTTC
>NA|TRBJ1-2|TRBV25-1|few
CASSEQGYRGYTF
TGTGCCAGCAGTGAGCAGGGGTATCGGGGCTACACCTTC
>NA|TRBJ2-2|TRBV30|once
CACPGLNTGELFF
TGTGCCTGTCCGGGACTGAACACCGGGGAGCTGTTTTTT
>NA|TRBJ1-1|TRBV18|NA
CASSPAAFGVRNTEAFF
TGTGCCAGCTCACCAGCGGCCTTCGGGGTGAGGAACACTGAAGCTTTCTTT
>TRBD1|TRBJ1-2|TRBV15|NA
CATSRGEDRAAAGYTF
TGTGCCACCAGCAGAGGGGAGGACAGGGCAGCGGCCGGCTACACCTTC
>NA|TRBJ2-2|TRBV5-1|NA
CASSSQGGGTGELFF
TGCGCCAGCAGCTCTCAAGGAGGTGGTACCGGGGAGCTGTTTTTT
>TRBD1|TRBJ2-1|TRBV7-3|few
CASSLRDRGSYNEQFF
TGTGCCAGCAGCCTACGTGACAGGGGTTCCTACAATGAGCAGTTCTTC
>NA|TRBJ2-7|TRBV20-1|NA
CSAQKTREQYF
TGCAGTGCTCAGAAAACAAGGGAGCAGTACTTC
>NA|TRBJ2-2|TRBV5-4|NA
CASTSAGDISGELFF
TGTGCCAGCACTTCGGCAGGGGATATATCCGGGGAGCTGTTTTTT
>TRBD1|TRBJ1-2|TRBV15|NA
CATSHRGSGYGYTF
TGTGCCACCAGCCACAGGGGATCGGGGTATGGCTACACCTTC
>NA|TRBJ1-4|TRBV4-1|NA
CASSRLDEKLFF
TGCGCCAGCAGCCGATTGGATGAAAAACTGTTTTTT
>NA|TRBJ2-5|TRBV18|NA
CASSDTPQETQYF
TGTGCCAGCTCAGATACCCCCCAAGAGACCCAGTACTTC
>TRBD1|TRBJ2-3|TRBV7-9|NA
CASRSFGQGRGGDTQYF
TGTGCCAGCAGATCCTTTGGACAGGGTAGAGGGGGGGATACGCAGTATTTT
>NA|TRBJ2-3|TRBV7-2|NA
CASSLAYQSTDTQYF
TGTGCCAGCAGCTTAGCTTACCAGAGCACAGATACGCAGTATTTT
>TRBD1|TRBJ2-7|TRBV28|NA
CASSSDRDSPFYEQYF
TGTGCCAGCAGTTCCGACCGGGACAGCCCTTTCTACGAGCAGTACTTC
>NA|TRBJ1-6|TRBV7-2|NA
CASSFFIGDAGNTNSPLHF
TGTGCCAGCAGCTTCTTCATAGGGGACGCCGGGAACACAAATTCACCCCTCCACTTT
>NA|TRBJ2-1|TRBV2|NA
CASMPTELSYNEQFF
TGTGCCAGCATGCCGACAGAGTTGTCCTACAATGAGCAGTTCTTC
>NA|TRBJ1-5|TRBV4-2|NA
CASSQDGQFSQPQHF
TGTGCCAGCAGCCAAGATGGACAGTTTAGTCAGCCCCAGCATTTT
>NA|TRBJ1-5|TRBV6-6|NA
CASSYGGLLQPQHF
TGTGCCAGCAGTTACGGGGGATTGCTTCAGCCCCAGCATTTT
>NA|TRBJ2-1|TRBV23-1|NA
CASSQFFSRGDEQFF
TGCGCCAGCAGTCAATTTTTCTCTAGGGGAGATGAGCAGTTCTTC
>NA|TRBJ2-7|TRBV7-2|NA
CASSSTEDEQYF
TGTGCCAGCAGCTCCACCGAGGACGAGCAGTACTTC
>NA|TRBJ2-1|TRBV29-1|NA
CSAQTSNEQFF
TGCAGCGCTCAGACTAGCAATGAGCAGTTCTTC
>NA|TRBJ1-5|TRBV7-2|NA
CASSPGARTQMGPQHF
TGTGCCAGCAGTCCCGGAGCCCGGACACAAATGGGGCCCCAGCATTTT
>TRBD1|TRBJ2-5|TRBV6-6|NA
CASRRQGQGQETQYF
TGTGCCAGCAGACGCCAGGGACAGGGCCAAGAGACCCAGTACTTC
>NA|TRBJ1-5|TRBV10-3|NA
CAIREGGISNQPQHF
TGTGCCATCAGGGAGGGGGGGATCAGTAATCAGCCCCAGCATTTT
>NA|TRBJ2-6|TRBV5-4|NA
CASKDTGANVLTF
TGTGCCAGCAAGGACACTGGGGCCAACGTCCTGACTTTC
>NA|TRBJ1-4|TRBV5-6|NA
CASSIEGLRLGTNEKLFF
TGTGCCAGCAGTATAGAGGGTTTGAGGTTGGGAACTAATGAAAAACTGTTTTTT
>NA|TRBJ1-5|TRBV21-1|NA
CASSKALWGICQNQPQHF
TGTGCCAGCAGCAAAGCGCTCTGGGGGATTTGCCAAAATCAGCCCCAGCATTTT
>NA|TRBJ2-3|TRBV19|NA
CASNWDPDTQYF
TGTGCCAGTAACTGGGACCCAGATACGCAGTATTTT
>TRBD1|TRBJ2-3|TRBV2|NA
CASTPRQGKIDTQYF
TGTGCCAGCACCCCCCGACAGGGGAAGATAGATACGCAGTATTTT
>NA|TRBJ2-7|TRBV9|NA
CASSVAPPYEQYF
TGTGCCAGCAGCGTAGCTCCACCCTACGAGCAGTACTTC
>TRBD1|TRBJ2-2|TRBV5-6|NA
CASSLQGVENTGELFF
TGTGCCAGCAGCTTACAGGGGGTGGAGAACACCGGGGAGCTGTTTTTT
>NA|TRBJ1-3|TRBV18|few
CASSKDGTIYF
TGTGCCAGCTCGAAGGACGGAACCATATATTTT
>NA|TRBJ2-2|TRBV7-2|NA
CASSLGSRSLGGELFF
TGTGCCAGCAGCTTAGGATCGCGATCTCTCGGCGGGGAGCTGTTTTTT
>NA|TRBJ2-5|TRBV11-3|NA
CASSPTFAETQYF
TGTGCCAGCAGCCCAACCTTTGCAGAGACCCAGTACTTC
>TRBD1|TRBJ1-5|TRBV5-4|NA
CASSNGQGDQPQHF
TGTGCCAGCAGCAATGGACAGGGAGATCAGCCCCAGCATTTT